Each of the 9 T cell receptor beta chains below was sequenced from the same sample in a study of blood T cell repertoires in COVID-19. Method: immunoSEQ multiplex PCR; TCRdb's copy keeps in-frame clones and lacks some. The sample contains 100,000 to 150,000 clones, roughly 84% of which appear only once. The specimen sequenced was peripheral blood. Source of these receptors: a woman in her 30s who had recovered from COVID-19.

J is TRBJ2-2 and V is TRBV6-5, with 7 positions matching TRBD1. From germline, CDR1 is MNHEY and CDR2 SVGAGI. Trimming cost V 4 bases and J 4 bases; bases outside gene matches: 3. This CDR3 region has 14 residues. CDR3 bases: TGTGCCAGCAGTTGGGACAGACCCACCGGGGAGCTGTTTTTT. This codes for CASSWDRPTGELFF.

This chain joins TRBV6-5 and TRBJ2-3; 8 bases are shared with TRBD2. This CDR3 region has 15 residues. The germline CDR1 and CDR2 sequences are MNHEY and SVGAGI. Germline trimming cut 7 bases from V and 4 bases from J; bases unmatched to any gene: 10. DNA of the CDR3: TGTGCCAGCACCCCGGGACTAGTTTCCGCAGATACGCAGTATTTT. Its translation: CASTPGLVSADTQYF.

V and J are TRBV28 and TRBJ1-2; 10 bases match TRBD1. Per germline, CDR1 MDHEN and CDR2 SYDVKM. CDR3 length: 18 residues. The junction had 16 bases not matched to a gene; V was cut back by 7 bases and J by 2 bases. CDR3 amino acids: CASTSLGRDRGKNYGYTF. CDR3 sequence (DNA): TGTGCCAGCACCAGTTTAGGCCGGGACAGGGGAAAGAACTATGGCTACACCTTC.

CDR3 residues: CASSRAANEQFF. Written as DNA, the CDR3 is TGTGCCAGCAGCCGCGCGGCCAATGAGCAGTTCTTC. J is TRBJ2-1 and V is TRBV7-9, with unresolved D. The CDR3 totals 12 residues. Germline CDR1 and CDR2: SEHNR and FQNEAQ (reference sequence). Deletions cut 5 bases from V and 6 bases from J, with 8 bases between.

This chain connects TRBV2 to TRBJ2-7, with D tentatively TRBD1 (5 bases). The germline V and J ends were trimmed by 8 bases and 7 bases, with 9 bases remaining between them. The CDR3 consists of 10 residues. CDR1 is SNHLY, CDR2 FYNNEI, per germline. The CDR3, as DNA: TGTGCCAGCTCCAGGGCGGAGCAGTACTTC. It encodes CASSRAEQYF.

The V call is TRBV10-3, the J call TRBJ2-2; 15 bases agree with TRBD2. V dropped 4 bases and J dropped 5; count of bases not matched to a gene: 5. The CDR3 contains 17 residues. Germline loops: CDR1 ENHRY, CDR2 SYGVKD. For the CDR3, the DNA is TGTGCCATCAGTGTAAAGGGACTAGCGGGGGGTACCGGGGAGCTGTTTTTT. Translation: CAISVKGLAGGTGELFF.

The V call is TRBV12-3 or TRBV12-4, the J call TRBJ1-1; D is undetermined. This CDR3 has 13 amino acids. The germline V and J ends were trimmed by 6 bases and 2 bases, with 10 bases remaining between them. For the CDR3, the DNA is TGTGCCAGCAGATCAAGACAAAACACTGAAGCTTTCTTT. Translating it yields CASRSRQNTEAFF.

V gene TRBV5-8 combines with J gene TRBJ1-1, with 11 bases fitting TRBD1. Germline V CDR1 and CDR2: SGHTS, YDEGEE. V lost 4 bases to trimming and J lost 11 bases; unmatched junction nucleotides: 10. CDR3 length: 14 residues. CDR3 loop: CASSVAWDRGEAFF. For the CDR3, the DNA is TGTGCCAGCAGCGTTGCGTGGGACAGGGGGGAGGCTTTCTTT.

CDR3 residues: CAISQGRDTQYF. CDR3 bases: TGTGCCATCAGTCAAGGGAGAGATACGCAGTATTTT. The rearrangement links TRBV19 to TRBJ2-3; D is perhaps TRBD2 (5 bases). The CDR3 covers 12 residues. CDR1 LNHDA and CDR2 SQIVND come from the germline V gene (reference sequence). V dropped 10 bases and J dropped 5 bases, with 13 bases sitting between them.